This is a list of T cell receptor beta chains from one sample in a study of immune evolution from preneoplasia to lung adenocarcinoma. Clones were sequenced by immunoSEQ multiplex PCR, and TCRdb holds only the in-frame ones, with some missing. The data contain 25,000 to 30,000 clones, roughly 70% of them singletons. Sequenced input: FFPE invasive lung adenocarcinoma tissue. All receptors come from a person in their sixties with invasive lung adenocarcinoma. Some clones in this sample may be carry-over from other donors' samples. The CDR3 runs from the conserved cysteine through the conserved F or W. D genes are given only for firm matches. Size is stated for part of the rows, as once, few or many counts, or as a class when the clone is expanded.

CDR3aa: CASRGAYTEAFF
CDR3nt: TGTGCCAGCAGGGGGGCGTACACTGAAGCTTTCTTT
abundance: .
j_gene: TRBJ1-1
d_gene: .
v_gene: TRBV27

CDR3aa: CASSRDRQETQYF
CDR3nt: TGTGCCAGCAGCAGGGACAGACAAGAGACCCAGTACTTC
abundance: .
j_gene: TRBJ2-5
d_gene: TRBD1
v_gene: TRBV7-3

CDR3aa: CASSPTGELFF
CDR3nt: TGTGCCAGCAGTCCGACCGGGGAGCTGTTTTTT
abundance: few
j_gene: TRBJ2-2
d_gene: .
v_gene: TRBV2

CDR3aa: CASSKRGNTEAFF
CDR3nt: TGTGCCAGCAGTAAAAGGGGAAACACTGAAGCTTTCTTT
abundance: few
j_gene: TRBJ1-1
d_gene: .
v_gene: TRBV11-1

CDR3aa: CASSPGLGTDTQYF
CDR3nt: TGTGCCAGCAGCCCTGGACTAGGCACAGATACGCAGTATTTT
abundance: .
j_gene: TRBJ2-3
d_gene: TRBD2
v_gene: TRBV6-5

CDR3aa: CASSLVTHSGANVLTF
CDR3nt: TGTGCCAGCAGCTTAGTGACGCACTCTGGGGCCAACGTCCTGACTTTC
abundance: once
j_gene: TRBJ2-6
d_gene: .
v_gene: TRBV11-2

CDR3aa: CASSPQGTTYNEQFF
CDR3nt: TGCGCCAGCAGCCCCCAGGGGACCACCTACAATGAGCAGTTCTTC
abundance: .
j_gene: TRBJ2-1
d_gene: .
v_gene: TRBV5-1

CDR3aa: CASSFSGSYEQYF
CDR3nt: TGTGCCAGCAGCTTCAGCGGGAGCTACGAGCAGTACTTC
abundance: .
j_gene: TRBJ2-7
d_gene: TRBD2
v_gene: TRBV7-6

CDR3aa: CASSSDAKAEFF
CDR3nt: TGTGCCAGCAGCTCCGACGCGAAGGCTGAGTTCTTC
abundance: few
j_gene: TRBJ2-1
d_gene: .
v_gene: TRBV5-4

CDR3aa: CASSLGYQDTQYF
CDR3nt: TGTGCCAGCAGCCTTGGATACCAAGATACGCAGTATTTT
abundance: .
j_gene: TRBJ2-3
d_gene: .
v_gene: TRBV4-2

CDR3aa: CASSQQGLNTEAFF
CDR3nt: TGCGCCAGCAGCCAACAGGGCCTGAACACTGAAGCTTTCTTT
abundance: medium-sized
j_gene: TRBJ1-1
d_gene: .
v_gene: TRBV4-1

CDR3aa: CASGRRGQGGETQYF
CDR3nt: TGTGCTAGTGGCCGGCGGGGACAGGGCGGCGAGACCCAGTACTTC
abundance: once
j_gene: TRBJ2-5
d_gene: TRBD1
v_gene: TRBV12-5

CDR3aa: CATRPTANTGELFF
CDR3nt: TGTGCCACTAGACCGACCGCGAACACCGGGGAGCTGTTTTTT
abundance: .
j_gene: TRBJ2-2
d_gene: .
v_gene: TRBV19

CDR3aa: CASSDRPDTQYF
CDR3nt: TGTGCCAGCTCCGACAGGCCAGATACGCAGTATTTT
abundance: .
j_gene: TRBJ2-3
d_gene: .
v_gene: TRBV4-2

CDR3aa: CASSLPGQGANGYTF
CDR3nt: TGTGCCAGCAGCTTACCGGGACAGGGGGCCAATGGCTACACCTTC
abundance: .
j_gene: TRBJ1-2
d_gene: TRBD1
v_gene: TRBV7-2

CDR3aa: CASSSARGPDTQYF
CDR3nt: TGTGCCAGCAGCTCCGCCCGGGGACCAGATACGCAGTATTTT
abundance: .
j_gene: TRBJ2-3
d_gene: .
v_gene: TRBV13